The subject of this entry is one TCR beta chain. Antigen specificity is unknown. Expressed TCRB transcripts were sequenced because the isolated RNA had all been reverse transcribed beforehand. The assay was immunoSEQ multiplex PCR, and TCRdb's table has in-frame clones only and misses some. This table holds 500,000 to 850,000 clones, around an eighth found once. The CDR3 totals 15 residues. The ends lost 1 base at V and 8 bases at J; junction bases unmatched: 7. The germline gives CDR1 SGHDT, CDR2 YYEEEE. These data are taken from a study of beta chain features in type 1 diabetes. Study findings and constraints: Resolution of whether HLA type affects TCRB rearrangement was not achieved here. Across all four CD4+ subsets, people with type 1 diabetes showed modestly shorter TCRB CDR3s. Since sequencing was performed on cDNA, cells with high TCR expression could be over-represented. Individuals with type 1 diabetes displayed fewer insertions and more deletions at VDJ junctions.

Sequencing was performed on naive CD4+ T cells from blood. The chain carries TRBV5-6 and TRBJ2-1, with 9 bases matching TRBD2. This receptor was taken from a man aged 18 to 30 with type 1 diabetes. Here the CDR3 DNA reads TGTGCCAGCAGCTTGCGAGCGGGGGGCTTGGATGAGCAGTTCTTC. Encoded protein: CASSLRAGGLDEQFF.